These 8 T cell receptor beta chains originate from one sample sequenced in a study of cytomegalovirus exposure and HLA in healthy donors. With 60 Vbeta and 13 Jbeta primers, the PCR was carried out. Clones were read by immunoSEQ multiplex PCR, and TCRdb kept only the in-frame ones, dropping some. The table has 70,000 to 90,000 clones, roughly 75% seen once. Source material: PBMCs. Receptors were obtained from a man between 60 and 75 years old in good health and CMV-seronegative.

The chain combines TRBV15 with TRBJ1-4, with unresolved D. The CDR3 is 15 amino acids. Germline values: CDR1 LNHNV, CDR2 YYDKDF (reference sequence). V lost 1 base to trimming and J lost 4 bases, with 10 bases between them. DNA of the CDR3: TGTGCCACCAGCAGAGGGGAGGGATTTAATGAAAAACTGTTTTTT. This encodes CATSRGEGFNEKLFF.

The V gene is TRBV19, the J gene TRBJ2-2; 11 bases align to TRBD1. The CDR3 extends over 16 amino acids. V dropped 5 bases and J dropped 2; count of bases not matched to a gene: 4. Germline assignment: CDR1 LNHDA and CDR2 SQIVND (reference sequence). The CDR3 region has the DNA TGTGCCAGTAGTCCCAGGACAGGGGGCAACACCGGGGAGCTGTTTTTT. Translated, it gives CASSPRTGGNTGELFF. The full variable domain, in which reference TRBV19 and TRBJ2-2 provide the parts outside the CDR3, is DGGITQSPKYLFRKEGQNVTLSCEQNLNHDAMYWYRQDPGQGLRLIYYSQIVNDFQKGDIAEGYSVSREKKESFPLTVTSAQKNPTAFYLCASSPRTGGNTGELFFGEGSRLTVL.

CDR3 DNA sequence: TGTGCCAGCAGCCAAGATAAGGCAGGTCGCGCTTCAACTAATGAAAAACTGTTTTTT. Translating it yields CASSQDKAGRASTNEKLFF. The J gene is TRBJ1-4, the V gene TRBV4-2, with D hard to call. The CDR3 runs to 19 residues. Trimming removed 0 bases from V and 0 bases from J, with 17 bases in between. Germline V lookup: CDR1 LGHNA, CDR2 YNFKEQ.

The V call is TRBV30, the J call TRBJ1-2; 7 bases align to TRBD1. CDR3 length: 14 amino acids. Germline V gives CDR1 GTSNPN, CDR2 SVGIG (reference sequence). V trimming: 3 bases; J trimming: 2 bases; junction bases outside the gene matches: 6. The CDR3 coding sequence is TGTGCCTGGAGCCTGACAGGGTTCAACTATGGCTACACCTTC. Translating gives CAWSLTGFNYGYTF.

The V and J genes are TRBV5-4 and TRBJ1-4; tentative D call: TRBD1 (5 bases). CDR1 SGHNT and CDR2 YYREEE come from the germline V gene (reference sequence). Trimming shortened V by 1 base and J by 4 bases, and 8 bases separated the two germline ends. The CDR3 covers 14 residues. CDR3 nucleotide sequence: TGTGCCAGCAGCTTGACAGGCCGTAATGAAAAACTGTTTTTT. Protein product: CASSLTGRNEKLFF.

This clone was picked up one time. The chain recombines TRBV6-1 with TRBJ1-5; unclear D gene. The CDR3 runs to 15 residues. Germline CDR1 reads MNHNS; CDR2 reads SASEGT. The V end was cut by 3 bases, the J end by 0 bases, with 9 bases between. The CDR3 region has the DNA TGTGCCAGCAGTGATCGAGCATATAGCAATCAGCCCCAGCATTTT. As protein: CASSDRAYSNQPQHF.

The chain recombines TRBV6-1 with TRBJ2-3; D possibly corresponds to TRBD2 (7 bases). The germline V gene encodes CDR1 MNHNS and CDR2 SASEGT. V was shortened by 4 bases and J by 1 base, with 15 bases between the two germline ends. The CDR3 runs to 16 residues. The DNA of the CDR3 is TGTGCCAGCAGTGCCCCTCTGGGGGGGCGCACAGATACGCAGTATTTT. This gives the protein CASSAPLGGRTDTQYF.

CDR3 bases: TGTGCCAGCAGGGCGACAGGGGGGTACGAGCAGTACTTC. It translates to CASRATGGYEQYF. The rearrangement links TRBV7-9 to TRBJ2-7; TRBD1 matches 9 bases. With 6 bases clipped from V and 4 bases from J, the junction kept 4 bases outside the gene matches. Germline V gene data show CDR1 as SEHNR and CDR2 as FQNEAQ (reference sequence). CDR3 length equals 13 residues.